This T cell receptor beta chain comes out of a study of T cell changes during pregnancy in multiple sclerosis. CDR3 length: 17 residues. The V segment lost 3 bases and the J segment 1 base; nucleotides outside the gene matches: 11. Germline-derived CDR1 and CDR2 are SGHTA and FQGNSA. Sequenced by immunoSEQ multiplex PCR; TCRdb stores in-frame clones only, minus some. The sample lists under 50,000 clones, around 95% seen once, with approximately 6% in the top ten. The receptor comes from a female donor with multiple sclerosis, enrolled in a pregnancy study. The V call is TRBV7-2, the J call TRBJ2-7, with 8 bases lining up with TRBD2. The input for sequencing was CD8+ T cells from peripheral blood mononuclear cells, taken in the first trimester of pregnancy. The CDR3 region has the DNA TGTGCCAGCAGCTTGGGAGGTATAGCGGGGCTTTCCTACGAGCAGTACTTC. The encoded protein is CASSLGGIAGLSYEQYF.